Shown below are 18 T cell receptor beta chains from a single sample sequenced in a study of vaccination and CD4 T cells after COVID-19. Cultured CD4+ T-cell DNA underwent Oncomine TCR Beta short-read sequencing. TCRdb itself ran the PCR reads through MiXCR, one entry per CDR3 protein. The sample has 14,000 to 15,000 distinct CDR3 sequences; around 48% are singletons. Treatment defined: roughly 10-day PBMC culture with coronavirus spike peptide pools or control peptides (ViraFEST assay). Antigens of these TCRs are unknown. The specimen sequenced was CD4+ T cells from blood, cultured in vitro. The origin of the receptors is a human donor who had recovered from COVID-19.

The genes are TRBV30 and TRBJ1-2; D remains unclear. This CDR3 is built from 11 residues. V was clipped by 1 base and J by 8 bases, with 8 bases between them. The germline V gene encodes CDR1 GTSNPN and CDR2 SVGIG (reference sequence). In nucleotides, the CDR3 is TGTGCCTGGAGTGAGGACCGAGGCTACACCTTC. This translates into CAWSEDRGYTF.

The chain carries TRBV18 and TRBJ1-1, with unresolved D. V was pared by 3 bases and J by 3 bases, with 8 bases between. CDR1 and CDR2 from the germline V gene are KGHSH and LQKENI. The CDR3 sequence is 13 residues long. The chain's CDR3 is CASSPYLDTEAFF. The CDR3 bases are TGTGCCAGCTCACCCTACCTGGACACTGAAGCTTTCTTT.

The J gene is TRBJ1-4, the V gene TRBV7-6; TRBD1 is a possible D gene (6 bases). Germline V gives CDR1 SGHVS, CDR2 FNYEAQ. The CDR3 contains 13 residues. DNA of the CDR3: TGTGCTAGCTCCGACAGGTTAGGCGGAAAACTGTTTTTT. This sequence encodes CASSDRLGGKLFF. Full variable domain (rest looked up from reference TRBV7-6 and TRBJ1-4): GAGVSQSPRYKVTKRGQDVALRCDPISGHVSLYWYRQALGQGPEFLTYFNYEAQQDKSGLPNDRFSAERPEGSISTLTIQRTEQRDSAMYRCASSDRLGGKLFFGSGTQLSVL.

The chain has TRBV7-3 and TRBJ2-5, with D possibly TRBD1 on 5 matching bases. V shed 1 base and J shed 5 bases, with 8 bases lying between them. The CDR3 length is 13 residues. CDR1 and CDR2 from the germline V gene are SGHTA and FQGTGA. The CDR3 loop is CASSLRQSETQYF. The CDR3 DNA is TGTGCCAGCAGCTTAAGACAGTCCGAGACCCAGTACTTC.

This rearrangement joins TRBV29-1 to TRBJ1-2; 9 bases match TRBD1. The germline V gene encodes CDR1 SQVTM and CDR2 ANQGSEA. This CDR3 region has 15 residues. V shed 3 bases, J shed 7 bases, and the junction held 12 bases outside the gene matches. For the CDR3, the DNA is TGCAGCGTTGACCTACAGGGGGCGCCCGCATCTGGCTACACCTTC. Translation gives CSVDLQGAPASGYTF.

This clonotype showed up just a few times. J is TRBJ1-1 and V is TRBV20-1; the match to TRBD1 covers 8 bases. V trimming: 5 bases; J trimming: 4 bases; junction bases outside the gene matches: 12. Germline CDR1 and CDR2: DFQATT and SNEGSKA (reference sequence). The CDR3 extends over 15 amino acids. The CDR3 spells CSAPMADRGGTEAFF. CDR3 coding DNA: TGCAGTGCTCCAATGGCCGACAGGGGAGGCACTGAAGCTTTCTTT.

The chain has TRBV20-1 and TRBJ1-1; D is uncertain. CDR3 size: 12 residues. The germline CDR1 and CDR2 sequences are DFQATT and SNEGSKA (reference sequence). Trimming pared 0 bases from V and 1 base from J, leaving 3 bases between. The CDR3 loop reads CSARDGNTEAFF. The CDR3, as DNA: TGCAGTGCTAGAGACGGGAACACTGAAGCTTTCTTT.

The V and J genes are TRBV19 and TRBJ2-6; 7 bases agree with TRBD1. Germline V gene lookup returns CDR1 LNHDA and CDR2 SQIVND (reference sequence). V trimming: 5 bases; J trimming: 3 bases; junction bases outside the gene matches: 4. This CDR3 is 15 amino acids long. The CDR3 loop is CASSLNRGGANVLTF. The CDR3 DNA sequence: TGTGCCAGTAGTTTAAACAGGGGTGGGGCCAACGTCCTGACTTTC.

CDR3 bases: TGTGCCTGGAGGCAGCAAGAGACCCAGTACTTC. It yields the protein CAWRQQETQYF. This sequence joins TRBV30 and TRBJ2-5; D is unclear. Germline CDR1 GTSNPN, CDR2 SVGIG (reference sequence). This CDR3 has 11 amino acids. Trimming removed 3 bases from V and 2 bases from J, with 4 bases in between. Variable domain in full (rest from reference TRBV30 and TRBJ2-5): SQTIHQWPATLVQPVGSPLSLECTVEGTSNPNLYWYRQAAGRGLQLLFYSVGIGQISSEVPQNLSASRPQDRQFILSSKKLLLSDSGFYLCAWRQQETQYFGPGTRLLVL.

The rearrangement joins TRBV12-5 to TRBJ2-1; D may be TRBD2 (5 bases). Germline loops: CDR1 LGHNT, CDR2 FRNRAP. The CDR3 covers 14 residues. The germline V and J ends were trimmed by 3 bases and 4 bases, with 10 bases remaining between them. The CDR3 bases are TGTGCTAGTGGTTTAGAAGCGGCTTACAATGAGCAGTTCTTC. The encoded protein is CASGLEAAYNEQFF.

The chain employs TRBV7-9 and TRBJ2-3; 7 bases line up with TRBD1. The germline CDR1 and CDR2 sequences are SEHNR and FQNEAQ (reference sequence). V shed 3 bases and J 2 bases; nucleotides not matched to a gene: 5. The CDR3 sequence is 15 residues long. DNA for the CDR3: TGTGCCAGCAGCTTGGGGGACAGCAACACAGATACGCAGTATTTT. It encodes CASSLGDSNTDTQYF.

This clonotype was detected only a few times. The V call is TRBV6-2 or TRBV6-3, the J call TRBJ1-5, with D maybe TRBD1 (6 bases). V was cut by 4 bases and J by 1 base, with 14 bases left in between. The CDR3 is 16 amino acids. Germline assignment: CDR1 MNHEY and CDR2 SVGEGT. The CDR3 DNA reads TGTGCCAGCAGTTTTGGGGGCCAACGCAGCAATCAGCCCCAGCATTTT. Encoded protein: CASSFGGQRSNQPQHF.

CDR3 nucleotide sequence: TGTGCCAGCAGCCCCTTAGTGGCTAGCGGTTACAATGAGCAGTTCTTC. As protein: CASSPLVASGYNEQFF. The J gene is TRBJ2-1, the V gene TRBV5-6, with 7 positions matching TRBD2. Germline lookup yields CDR1 SGHDT and CDR2 YYEEEE. There are 16 residues in the CDR3. Trimming cost V 4 bases and J 4 bases; bases outside gene matches: 11.

Comments on this clonotype: One end of the junction varies from germline; a read error may be responsible. The J gene is TRBJ1-5, the V gene TRBV20-1; tentative D call: TRBD1 (5 bases). The germline gives CDR1 DFQATT, CDR2 SNEGSKA (reference sequence). CDR3 length equals 13 residues. The CDR3 coding sequence is TGCAGTGCTAGCGGGGGGGGGATTCAGCTCCAGCATTTT. Amino acid sequence: CSASGGGIQLQHF.

The chain combines TRBV10-3 with TRBJ2-3, with D possibly matching TRBD2 (6 bases). V was shortened by 5 bases and J by 0 bases, with 18 bases between the two germline ends. The CDR3 has 17 amino acids. The germline CDR1 and CDR2 sequences are ENHRY and SYGVKD. CDR3 region: CAISRGLPSLSTDTQYF. The CDR3 bases are TGTGCCATCAGTAGGGGACTCCCATCTCTCAGCACAGATACGCAGTATTTT.

This clonotype was seen once. The V and J genes are TRBV12-3 or TRBV12-4 and TRBJ1-2; D is unclear. Between the trimmed V and J ends, which lost 4 bases and 4 bases, there was a span of 7 bases. CDR3 size: 12 residues. For the CDR3, the DNA is TGTGCCAGCAGTTCGGGTCTCTATGGCTACACCTTC. It is translated as CASSSGLYGYTF.

This chain links TRBV7-2 with TRBJ1-4; 7 positions match TRBD1. Germline trimming cut 5 bases from V and 4 bases from J; bases unmatched to any gene: 4. CDR1 and CDR2 (germline): SGHTA, FQGNSA. The CDR3 spans 14 residues. Written as DNA, the CDR3 is TGTGCCAGCAGCCAGGGACAGATTAATGAAAAACTGTTTTTT. It yields the protein CASSQGQINEKLFF. Full variable domain (remainder filled in from reference TRBV7-2 and TRBJ1-4): GAGVSQSPSNKVTEKGKDVELRCDPISGHTALYWYRQSLGQGLEFLIYFQGNSAPDKSGLPSDRFSAERTGGSVSTLTIQRTQQEDSAVYLCASSQGQINEKLFFGSGTQLSVL.

The chain recombines TRBV28 with TRBJ2-7; 8 nucleotides agree with TRBD1. The CDR3 length is 14 residues. Trimming at V came to 3 bases and at J to 4 bases, leaving 5 bases not matched to a gene. Germline V CDR1 and CDR2: MDHEN, SYDVKM. DNA for the CDR3: TGTGCCAGCAGTTTGGCGGGACAGGCTTACGAGCAGTACTTC. It codes for CASSLAGQAYEQYF.